This TCR beta chain comes out of a study of T cell responses to AZD1222 COVID-19 vaccine. Broader study findings: Nearly half of the spike-specific TCRs reportedly recognize variant regions that carry no mutations.

The table came from immunoSEQ multiplex PCR; TCRdb's copy has only in-frame clones and leaves some out. The sample shows around 150,000 clones, approximately 94% of them seen only once. Of note for this clone: Its antigen is currently unknown.

This TCR was recovered from an adult who received the AZD1222 COVID-19 vaccine. Sequencing was performed on peripheral blood, taken 28 days after the second AZD1222 dose.

The CDR3: CASTPLSAGNTNEQFF. The CDR3 region has the DNA TGTGCCAGTACCCCCTTATCGGCGGGAAATACGAATGAGCAGTTCTTC. The chain links TRBV3-1 (or the pseudogene TRBV3-2) to TRBJ2-1; a possible D gene is TRBD2 (6 bases). Germline V CDR1 and CDR2: LGHDT, YNNKEL (reference sequence). V was shortened by 9 bases and J by 7 bases, with 25 bases between the two germline ends. There are 16 residues in the CDR3.